The next 19 T cell receptor beta chains were all read from a single sample in a study of T cell responses to AZD1222 COVID-19 vaccine. Profiling relied on immunoSEQ multiplex PCR, and the TCRdb table lists in-frame clones only, not all of them. The sample shows around 58,000 clones, around four fifths of them seen only once. Sequences were derived from peripheral blood, sampled on day 0 of AZD1222 vaccination. The receptor set was obtained from an adult in good health.

This clone has just a few counts. This chain uses TRBV6-5 with TRBJ2-5; 8 nucleotides match TRBD1. Looked up from germline, CDR1 is MNHEY and CDR2 is SVGAGI. Trimming removed 2 bases from V and 2 bases from J; junction bases left unmatched: 4. CDR3 length: 15 amino acids. The CDR3 region has the DNA TGTGCCAGCAGTTACGCTGACAGGGGACAAGAGACCCAGTACTTC. Amino acids: CASSYADRGQETQYF.

This clone was detected only a few times. The rearrangement uses TRBV18 and TRBJ2-6; D ambiguous. The CDR3 is 17 residues long. CDR1 and CDR2 (germline): KGHSH, LQKENI. The V end lost 1 base, the J end lost 0 bases, and 10 bases lay between the germline ends. The CDR3 sequence: CASSPRMSNSGANVLTF. The CDR3 bases are TGTGCCAGCTCACCACGGATGTCCAACTCTGGGGCCAACGTCCTGACTTTC.

This rearrangement joins TRBV27 to TRBJ2-6, with TRBD1 matching 8 bases. The germline CDR1 and CDR2 sequences are MNHEY and SMNVEV (reference sequence). The CDR3 is made up of 17 amino acids. Trimming at V came to 1 base and at J to 3 bases, leaving 5 bases not matched to a gene. The CDR3 region is CASSLYQGARGANVLTF. The CDR3 nucleotides read TGTGCCAGCAGTTTATACCAGGGGGCGCGTGGGGCCAACGTCCTGACTTTC.

J is TRBJ2-5 and V is TRBV9; tentative D call: TRBD1 (7 bases). The CDR3 has 13 amino acids. Per the germline V gene, CDR1 is SGDLS and CDR2 is YYNGEE. V was trimmed by 1 base and J by 5 bases, leaving 9 bases between them. This CDR3 is CASSVQGGETQYF. The CDR3, as DNA: TGTGCCAGCAGCGTACAGGGGGGTGAGACCCAGTACTTC.

The V gene is TRBV5-6, the J gene TRBJ1-2; D gene ambiguous. The germline V and J ends were trimmed by 3 bases and 7 bases, with 7 bases remaining between them. In germline, CDR1 is SGHDT, CDR2 YYEEEE. The CDR3 covers 11 residues. This CDR3 reads CASSSTSGYTF. The CDR3 DNA reads TGTGCCAGCAGCTCTACGAGTGGCTACACCTTC.

This clone was seen a handful of times. The chain combines TRBV10-1 with TRBJ2-3, with a possible D match to TRBD2 (6 bases). The CDR3 covers 15 residues. The germline CDR1 and CDR2 sequences are WNHNN and SYGVQD (reference sequence). V was trimmed by 2 bases and J by 2 bases, leaving 11 bases between them. CDR3 region: CASSEVASVTDTQYF. The CDR3 region has the DNA TGCGCCAGCAGTGAGGTGGCTAGCGTCACAGATACGCAGTATTTT.

The chain is built from TRBV18 and TRBJ1-5, with 7 bases fitting TRBD1. This CDR3 region has 15 residues. Per the germline V gene, CDR1 is KGHSH and CDR2 is LQKENI. The V and J ends lost 2 bases and 0 bases, in that order; junction bases with no gene match: 1. CDR3 DNA: TGTGCCAGCTCACCAGACAGGGCTAGCAATCAGCCCCAGCATTTT. This codes for CASSPDRASNQPQHF. The full variable domain, completed using reference TRBV18 and TRBJ1-5, is NAGVMQNPRHLVRRRGQEARLRCSPMKGHSHVYWYRQLPEEGLKFMVYLQKENIIDESGMPKERFSAEFPKEGPSILRIQQVVRGDSAAYFCASSPDRASNQPQHFGDGTRLSIL.

The rearrangement uses TRBV11-1 and TRBJ1-6; 10 bases align to TRBD1. The CDR3 runs to 16 residues. Germline CDR1 SGHAT, CDR2 FQDESV (reference sequence). Trimming cost V 3 bases and J 3 bases; bases outside gene matches: 2. The CDR3 bases are TGTGCCAGCAGCTTTCGGACAGGGGGCTATAATTCACCCCTCCACTTT. This gives the protein CASSFRTGGYNSPLHF.

The chain recombines TRBV27 with TRBJ1-2; possible D gene TRBD1, 5 bases. The CDR3 extends over 14 amino acids. Germline lookup yields CDR1 MNHEY and CDR2 SMNVEV (reference sequence). V shed 5 bases and J shed 4 bases, with 14 bases lying between them. CDR3 sequence: CASSGLRDPYGYTF. Written as DNA, the CDR3 is TGTGCCAGCAGTGGTTTGCGGGACCCCTATGGCTACACCTTC.

The chain combines TRBV18 with TRBJ1-2; 7 nucleotides align to TRBD1. The CDR3 runs to 13 residues. The germline V gene has CDR1 KGHSH and CDR2 LQKENI. V gave up 4 bases and J gave up 2 bases; unmatched junction bases: 1. Here the CDR3 reads CASSQQGNYGYTF. DNA for the CDR3: TGTGCCAGCTCACAACAGGGGAACTATGGCTACACCTTC.

CDR3 amino acids: CASSQEALGNYEQYF. The CDR3, as DNA: TGCGCCAGCAGCCAAGAAGCACTGGGGAACTACGAGCAGTACTTC. This chain links TRBV4-3 with TRBJ2-7, with D unresolved. The CDR3 has 15 amino acids. Germline CDR1 reads LGHNA; CDR2 reads YSLEER. The ends were cut back, 0 bases at V and 3 bases at J, with 12 bases in the middle.

This clone has only one observation. This sequence joins TRBV19 and TRBJ1-2, with D perhaps matching TRBD1 (6 bases). Trimming took 4 bases from V and 7 from J, leaving 16 bases between them. This CDR3 has 14 amino acids. Germline V lookup: CDR1 LNHDA, CDR2 SQIVND (reference sequence). CDR3 DNA: TGTGCCAGTAGTACAACGGGGGGGCAGGTTGGCTACACCTTC. It codes for CASSTTGGQVGYTF.

The chain joins TRBV7-3 to TRBJ1-1; TRBD1 matches at 8 bases. Germline V CDR1 and CDR2: SGHTA, FQGTGA. V lost 3 bases, J lost 5 bases, and 8 bases stayed unmatched. There are 15 residues in the CDR3. In DNA form, the CDR3 reads TGTGCCAGCAGCTTGACAGGACAGGGTGGAACTGAAGCTTTCTTT. It specifies CASSLTGQGGTEAFF.

The chain recombines TRBV18 with TRBJ2-1, with 9 bases identical to TRBD1. CDR3 length: 17 amino acids. The trim removed 3 bases at V and 9 bases at J, leaving 15 bases unmatched. Germline V gene data show CDR1 as KGHSH and CDR2 as LQKENI. In nucleotides, the CDR3 is TGTGCCAGCTCACCTCCACCCACCGGGACAGGGTTGGGTGAGCAGTTCTTC. Amino acid sequence: CASSPPPTGTGLGEQFF.

The count of this clone is one. V usage is TRBV3-1 (or the pseudogene TRBV3-2) and J usage is TRBJ1-1; D gene uncertain. This CDR3 spans 11 amino acids. Germline CDR1 is LGHDT and CDR2 is YNNKEL (reference sequence). V shed 6 bases and J shed 6 bases, with 8 bases lying between them. CDR3 coding DNA: TGTGCCAGCAGACAGAGGGCTGAAGCTTTCTTT. Translating gives CASRQRAEAFF.

The CDR3, as DNA: TGTGCCAGCAGCCAAGAAAGGATCGCGGGAGTCGGGCAGTTCTTC. This sequence encodes CASSQERIAGVGQFF. The chain couples TRBV14 to TRBJ2-1; 7 nucleotides align to TRBD2. The CDR3 covers 15 residues. CDR1 SGHDN and CDR2 FVKESK come from the germline V gene. The ends lost 0 bases at V and 12 bases at J; junction bases unmatched: 11.

This clone has just one count. The chain has TRBV7-2 and TRBJ2-1; the D call may be TRBD1 or TRBD2 (5 bases each). The ends were cut back, 4 bases at V and 8 bases at J, with 15 bases in the middle. Per the germline V gene, CDR1 is SGHTA and CDR2 is FQGNSA. CDR3 size: 14 residues. CDR3 sequence reads: CASSSDFLGDEQFF. In DNA, the CDR3 is TGTGCCAGCAGCTCGGACTTTTTGGGGGATGAGCAGTTCTTC.

This chain joins TRBV5-6 and TRBJ2-7, with a possible D match to TRBD1 (6 bases). This CDR3 comprises 13 residues. CDR1 and CDR2 from the germline V gene are SGHDT and YYEEEE. Trimming cost V 2 bases and J 7 bases, with 13 bases left between them. The chain's CDR3 is CASSFSGVEEQYF. In DNA, the CDR3 is TGTGCCAGCAGCTTCTCAGGGGTGGAAGAGCAGTACTTC.

The DNA of the CDR3 is TGTGCCAGCAGCGAAGGGACAGGGGGCCACACCGGGGAGCTGTTTTTT. This encodes CASSEGTGGHTGELFF. The rearrangement uses TRBV9 and TRBJ2-2; TRBD1 aligns across 12 bases. Looked up from germline, CDR1 is SGDLS and CDR2 is YYNGEE. V was pared by 3 bases and J by 3 bases, with 3 bases of the junction left unmatched. The CDR3 contains 16 residues. The complete variable domain, with remaining parts taken from reference TRBV9 and TRBJ2-2, reads DSGVTQTPKHLITATGQRVTLRCSPRSGDLSVYWYQQSLDQGLQFLIQYYNGEERAKGNILERFSAQQFPDLHSELNLSSLELGDSALYFCASSEGTGGHTGELFFGEGSRLTVL.